One and the same sample provided the 19 T cell receptor beta chains below, sequenced in a study of blood T cells in healthy people across ages. Alongside a J-beta primer mix, a sample-barcoded 5' primer served in a second PCR lasting roughly 6 to 11 cycles. A single record per CDR3 protein comes from TCRdb applying MiXCR to the 5' RACE reads. The sample holds roughly 1.4 million distinct CDR3 sequences, around 55% seen once. The sample comprised blood. The source is a man between 18 and 35 years old in good health.

J is TRBJ1-6 and V is TRBV4-2; a weak D match, TRBD1 (5 bases). Trimming took 1 base from V and 10 from J, leaving 14 bases between them. The CDR3 length is 15 residues. CDR1 and CDR2 (germline): LGHNA, YNFKEQ. In DNA, the CDR3 is TGTGCCAGCAGCCAAGTGGGGACGGAGGGATCACCCCTCCACTTT. Translated, it gives CASSQVGTEGSPLHF.

This chain links TRBV4-2 with TRBJ2-7; D gene unclear. The V gene's germline CDR1 is LGHNA and CDR2 YNFKEQ. The CDR3 runs 13 residues. V was cut by 0 bases and J by 4 bases, with 7 bases left in between. As DNA, the CDR3 is TGTGCCAGCAGCCAAGAAACGGAGTACGAGCAGTACTTC. Translated: CASSQETEYEQYF.

This clonotype came up a few times. The gene calls are TRBV2 and TRBJ2-7; TRBD1 aligns across 9 bases. Trimming at V came to 8 bases and at J to 4 bases, leaving 6 bases not matched to a gene. Per germline, CDR1 SNHLY and CDR2 FYNNEI. The CDR3 covers 13 residues. The CDR3 coding sequence is TGTGCCAGCCTAGACAGGGGGTTATACGAGCAGTACTTC. Its protein product is CASLDRGLYEQYF.

Notes on this clonotype: The junction does not match germline at one end; this may be a read error. V gene TRBV6-5 combines with J gene TRBJ2-3; 7 bases map to TRBD2. CDR1 and CDR2 from the germline V gene are MNHEY and SVGAGI. The CDR3 covers 14 residues. The CDR3 spells CASRLASRTDTQYF. The CDR3 DNA is TGCGCCAGCAGACTAGCCTCACGCACAGATACGCAGTATTTT.

The chain recombines TRBV7-6 with TRBJ2-3; D is uncertain. Between the trimmed V and J ends, which lost 5 bases and 6 bases, there was a span of 15 bases. The CDR3 is 14 amino acids. From germline, CDR1 is SGHVS and CDR2 FNYEAQ. DNA for the CDR3: TGTGCCAGCAGCGCGGACGGACCCCGTGATACGCAGTATTTT. This encodes CASSADGPRDTQYF. The whole variable domain, remainder taken from reference TRBV7-6 and TRBJ2-3, is GAGVSQSPRYKVTKRGQDVALRCDPISGHVSLYWYRQALGQGPEFLTYFNYEAQQDKSGLPNDRFSAERPEGSISTLTIQRTEQRDSAMYRCASSADGPRDTQYFGPGTRLTVL.

A few counts support this clonotype. This rearrangement joins TRBV20-1 to TRBJ2-4, with D uncertain. The CDR3 runs to 13 residues. Trimming removed 3 bases from V and 13 bases from J, with 19 bases in between. Germline CDR1 and CDR2: DFQATT and SNEGSKA (reference sequence). The DNA of the CDR3 is TGCAGTGCTAGTTCGAGTAGGAGAGTGGAGCAGTACTTC. Its translation: CSASSSRRVEQYF.

Concerning this clonotype: No conserved phenylalanine or tryptophan is present at the end of the CDR3, so a read error is the likely explanation. The V and J genes are TRBV29-1 and TRBJ2-3; 9 nucleotides line up with TRBD1. The CDR3 contains 16 residues. CDR1 and CDR2 from the germline V gene are SQVTM and ANQGSEA. J gave up 5 bases and V 0 bases, and 9 bases lay outside the gene matches. The CDR3 protein is CSVEDRTGGMGDTQYY. CDR3 bases: TGCAGCGTTGAAGATCGTACAGGGGGCATGGGAGATACGCAGTATTAT.

The J gene is TRBJ2-7, the V gene TRBV7-2; D gene unclear. The CDR3 has 15 residues. The V gene's germline CDR1 is SGHTA and CDR2 FQGNSA. V was cut by 1 base and J by 7 bases, with 17 bases left in between. CDR3 sequence reads: CASSLVGTAGREQYF. The CDR3 DNA sequence: TGTGCCAGCAGCTTAGTAGGAACTGCCGGTCGGGAGCAGTACTTC.

This clonotype was recorded a few times. The chain combines TRBV7-9 with TRBJ2-1; 10 nucleotides agree with TRBD2. V lost 5 bases, J lost 4 bases, and 5 bases stayed unmatched. The CDR3 runs to 15 residues. CDR1 and CDR2 (germline): SEHNR, FQNEAQ (reference sequence). The CDR3 protein is CASSKPGLAYNEQFF. CDR3 nucleotide sequence: TGTGCCAGCAGCAAGCCGGGACTAGCGTACAATGAGCAGTTCTTC.

The chain couples TRBV6-2 or TRBV6-3 to TRBJ2-1, with D perhaps assigned TRBD1 or TRBD2 (5 bases each). This CDR3 is built from 15 residues. CDR1 is MNHEY and CDR2 is SVGEGT in the germline V gene. V lost 1 base to trimming and J lost 0 bases, with 7 bases between them. The CDR3 sequence: CASSYWGISYNEQFF. CDR3 DNA sequence: TGTGCCAGCAGTTACTGGGGGATCTCCTACAATGAGCAGTTCTTC.

The rearrangement joins TRBV9 to TRBJ1-2; 7 positions agree with TRBD1. V gave up 3 bases and J gave up 4 bases; unmatched junction bases: 12. Looked up from germline, CDR1 is SGDLS and CDR2 is YYNGEE. The CDR3 totals 16 residues. The CDR3 DNA reads TGTGCCAGCAGCGCCCTAGACAGGGAGCGGGCCTATGGCTACACCTTC. It translates to CASSALDRERAYGYTF.

The rearrangement links TRBV6-2 or TRBV6-3 to TRBJ2-1; D assignment may be TRBD1 or TRBD2 (5 bases each). CDR1 is MNHEY, CDR2 SVGEGT, per germline. The CDR3 is 12 residues long. Trimming shortened V by 5 bases and J by 12 bases, and 14 bases separated the two germline ends. The CDR3 here is CASSRTQGAQFF. The CDR3, as DNA: TGTGCCAGCAGTAGAACCCAGGGAGCGCAGTTCTTC.

This chain connects TRBV12-3 or TRBV12-4 to TRBJ2-1; D ambiguous. V was cut by 5 bases and J by 6 bases, with 11 bases left in between. This CDR3 has 13 residues. The CDR3 sequence is CASSAPALNEQFF. The CDR3 DNA reads TGTGCCAGCAGTGCCCCGGCACTCAATGAGCAGTTCTTC.

V gene TRBV9 combines with J gene TRBJ2-1; no firm D call. The CDR3 covers 15 residues. V lost 4 bases, J lost 0 bases, and 11 bases lay in between. In germline, CDR1 is SGDLS, CDR2 YYNGEE. CDR3 bases: TGTGCCAGCAGCCCACATCAGAGCTCCTACAATGAGCAGTTCTTC. Its protein is CASSPHQSSYNEQFF.

The chain recombines TRBV4-1 with TRBJ2-4; the D is unclear. Judging by the DNA end, TRBJ2-7 fits better; the J call may be wrong. The length of the CDR3 is 13 residues. The germline CDR1 and CDR2 sequences are MGHRA and YSYEKL. This CDR3 is CASSHIVSYEQYF. The CDR3, as DNA: TGCGCCAGCAGCCACATAGTGTCCTACGAGCAGTACTTC.

The chain has TRBV4-1 and TRBJ1-1, with no clear D. V was shortened by 0 bases and J by 7 bases, with 9 bases between the two germline ends. This CDR3 contains 13 residues. Germline CDR1 and CDR2: MGHRA and YSYEKL. CDR3 sequence (DNA): TGCGCCAGCAGCCAAGAAGGCGTCCGTGAAGCTTTCTTT. Encoded protein: CASSQEGVREAFF.

The rearrangement joins TRBV12-3 or TRBV12-4 to TRBJ1-1; D gene uncertain. The length of the CDR3 is 14 residues. The ends were cut back, 7 bases at V and 3 bases at J, with 15 bases in the middle. Here the CDR3 reads CASTDPSIYTEAFF. In DNA, the CDR3 is TGTGCCAGCACAGATCCTAGTATTTACACTGAAGCTTTCTTT.

The sample holds a few counts of this clonotype. The chain recombines TRBV6-4 with TRBJ2-1, with TRBD1 matching over 9 bases. J lost 8 bases, V lost 5 bases, and 7 bases had no gene match. CDR1 MRHNA and CDR2 SNTAGT come from the germline V gene. The CDR3 length is 14 residues. In DNA form, the CDR3 reads TGTGCCAGCAGTCCGGGACAGGGAGGCGATGAGCAGTTCTTC. Translation gives CASSPGQGGDEQFF.

The gene calls are TRBV28 and TRBJ2-1, with 9 bases matching TRBD1. The CDR3 spans 15 residues. V dropped 6 bases and J dropped 0; count of bases not matched to a gene: 3. Germline CDR1 and CDR2: MDHEN and SYDVKM. CDR3 protein: CASRRTGVSYNEQFF. CDR3 coding DNA: TGTGCCAGCAGGCGGACAGGGGTCTCCTACAATGAGCAGTTCTTC.